This T cell receptor beta chain was profiled in a study of blood T cells in healthy people across ages. A second about 7 to 11 cycle PCR used barcoded and J-beta primers. TCRdb used MiXCR to reprocess the 5' RACE reads, holding one entry per CDR3 protein. The sample lists hundreds of thousands of distinct CDR3 sequences, around 21% seen once, with 3.5% to 4% in the top ten. Findings and limits, study-wide: Strong correlation existed between TCR beta diversity and naive T cell percentage.

In its sample, this clonotype was seen a few times. Its antigen is as yet unknown. Per sample, extraction of total RNA gave at least 6 micrograms in every case. CDR3 length equals 13 residues. V lost 6 bases to trimming and J lost 5 bases, with 13 bases between them. CDR1 and CDR2 (germline): MNHEY, SMNVEV (reference sequence). The chain couples TRBV27 to TRBJ1-2; D possibly corresponds to TRBD1 (5 bases). Sample: blood. The TCR sequence derives from a man aged 70-80 years in good health. The CDR3 DNA follows: TGTGCCAGCAGGGAAAATGGGGCGTATGGCTACACCTTC. Translation gives CASRENGAYGYTF.